This TCR beta chain was observed in a study of shared clonotypes between healthy human individuals. Study as a whole: CD4 naive and CD4 memory each took three plates per donor, while CD8 naive took two and CD8 memory one.

The repertoire was sequenced with immunoSEQ multiplex PCR; TCRdb's copy has only in-frame clones and lacks some. The sample lists about 2.2 million clones; roughly 93% were seen once. The naive CD8 fraction comprised CD45RO-negative cells positively selected for CCR7 and excluded terminally differentiated effector memory CD45RA+ cells. Points on this clone: Antigen unknown.

Germline CDR1 reads MNHNY; CDR2 reads SVGAGI (reference sequence). The germline V and J ends were trimmed by 0 bases and 3 bases, with 6 bases remaining between them. CDR3 length: 13 residues. Study-wide results and caveats: The study's rarefaction showed incomplete sorted-subset sequencing despite large depth.

Sample: naive CD8+ T cells from PBMCs. The TCR was taken from a man younger than 35 in good health. Some clones in this sample may be carry-over from other donors' samples. V and J are TRBV6-6 and TRBJ2-7; no clear D. The CDR3 reads CASSYSANYEQYF. The DNA for the CDR3 is TGTGCCAGCAGTTACTCGGCGAACTACGAGCAGTACTTC.